This entry lists 6 T cell receptor beta chains sequenced from one sample in a study of beta chain features in type 1 diabetes. The entirety of the isolated RNA underwent reverse transcription, so expressed TCRB transcripts were sequenced. The method was immunoSEQ multiplex PCR; TCRdb's version includes in-frame clones alone and lacks a portion of them. The data hold roughly 230,000 clones, with over 7.5% observed a single time. Specimen: naive CD4+ T cells from blood. The receptor source for this set is a woman between 18 and 30 years old in good health.

This clone was counted only a few times. This chain joins TRBV19 and TRBJ2-3, with TRBD1 as a possible D gene (6 bases). The CDR3 loop spans 16 amino acids. In germline, CDR1 is LNHDA, CDR2 SQIVND (reference sequence). Trimming removed 3 bases at V and 0 bases at J, with 13 bases between. CDR3 sequence (DNA): TGTGCCAGTAGTATTAGGACAGTATACAGCACAGATACGCAGTATTTT. It specifies CASSIRTVYSTDTQYF.

This clone was seen ten or more times. V and J are TRBV7-2 and TRBJ2-3, with D possibly TRBD2 on 5 matching bases. This CDR3 is 12 amino acids long. V was cut by 1 base and J by 8 bases, with 7 bases left in between. Germline loops: CDR1 SGHTA, CDR2 FQGNSA. Here the CDR3 DNA reads TGTGCCAGCAGCTTAGTAGCGACTACGCAGTATTTT. This translates into CASSLVATTQYF.

The sample holds a few counts of this clone. The rearrangement joins TRBV6-4 to TRBJ1-4; D remains ambiguous. Germline V CDR1 and CDR2: MRHNA, SNTAGT. The CDR3 has 16 amino acids. V was pared by 2 bases and J by 0 bases, with 10 bases between. CDR3 DNA sequence: TGTGCCAGCAGTGACGCCTACTCCGCAACTAATGAAAAACTGTTTTTT. Amino acid sequence: CASSDAYSATNEKLFF.

The chain recombines TRBV28 with TRBJ2-7; 8 bases map to TRBD1. V lost 2 bases to trimming and J lost 7 bases; unmatched junction nucleotides: 13. The CDR3 spans 16 residues. CDR1 and CDR2 from the germline V gene are MDHEN and SYDVKM. The CDR3 DNA reads TGTGCCAGCAGTTTAACCGGACAGGGCCATTTTTGGGAGCAGTACTTC. Encoded protein: CASSLTGQGHFWEQYF.

Only a few counts were recorded for this clone. The V call is TRBV18, the J call TRBJ1-2; TRBD1 might be the D (6 bases). CDR1 and CDR2 (germline): KGHSH, LQKENI. Trimming shortened V by 3 bases and J by 4 bases, and 15 bases separated the two germline ends. CDR3 length: 15 residues. The DNA of the CDR3 is TGTGCCAGCTCACCGAGGACAGAAGGACTCTATGGCTACACCTTC. It codes for CASSPRTEGLYGYTF.

The chain carries TRBV5-1 and TRBJ2-3; TRBD1 matches at 7 bases. Per germline, CDR1 SGHRS and CDR2 YFSETQ. J was trimmed by 0 bases and V by 5 bases; bases with no gene match: 21. The CDR3 runs to 20 residues. The CDR3 protein is CASRRSAGGLGSRSTDTQYF. DNA of the CDR3: TGCGCCAGCAGGAGGTCGGCAGGGGGATTGGGGAGTCGTAGCACAGATACGCAGTATTTT.